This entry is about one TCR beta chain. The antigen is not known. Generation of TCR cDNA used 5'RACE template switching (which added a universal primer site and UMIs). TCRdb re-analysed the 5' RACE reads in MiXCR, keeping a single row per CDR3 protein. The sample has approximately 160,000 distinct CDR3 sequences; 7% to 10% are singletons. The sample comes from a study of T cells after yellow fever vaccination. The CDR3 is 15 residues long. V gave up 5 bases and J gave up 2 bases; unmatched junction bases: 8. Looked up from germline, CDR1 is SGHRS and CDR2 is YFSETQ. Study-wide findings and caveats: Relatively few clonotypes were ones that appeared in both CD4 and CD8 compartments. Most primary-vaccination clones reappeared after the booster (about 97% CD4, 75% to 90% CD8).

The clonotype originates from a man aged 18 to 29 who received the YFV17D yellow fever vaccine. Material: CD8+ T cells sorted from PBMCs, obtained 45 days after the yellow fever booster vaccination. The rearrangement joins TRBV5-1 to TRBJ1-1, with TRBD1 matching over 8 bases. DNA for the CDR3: TGCGCCAGCAGTAGATCCGGGACAGGAAACACTGAAGCTTTCTTT. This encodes CASSRSGTGNTEAFF. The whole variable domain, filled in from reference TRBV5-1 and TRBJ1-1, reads KAGVTQTPRYLIKTRGQQVTLSCSPISGHRSVSWYQQTPGQGLQFLFEYFSETQRNKGNFPGRFSGRQFSNSRSEMNVSTLELGDSALYLCASSRSGTGNTEAFFGQGTRLTVV.